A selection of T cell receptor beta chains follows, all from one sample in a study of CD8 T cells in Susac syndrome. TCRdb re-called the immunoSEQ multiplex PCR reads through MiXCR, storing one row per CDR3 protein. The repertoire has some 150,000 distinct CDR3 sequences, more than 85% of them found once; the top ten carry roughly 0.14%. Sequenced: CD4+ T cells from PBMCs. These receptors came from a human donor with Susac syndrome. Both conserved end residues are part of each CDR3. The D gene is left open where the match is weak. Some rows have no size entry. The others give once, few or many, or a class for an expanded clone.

CDR3nt: TGTGCCATCAGTGAGCTCCCGGGACAGGGGCGTCAGCCCCAGCATTTT
CDR3aa: CAISELPGQGRQPQHF
d_gene: TRBD1
j_gene: TRBJ1-5
abundance: .
v_gene: TRBV10-3

CDR3nt: TGTGCCTGGAGTCGGTCCGTTGAGGATACGCAGTATTTT
CDR3aa: CAWSRSVEDTQYF
d_gene: .
j_gene: TRBJ2-3
abundance: .
v_gene: TRBV30

CDR3nt: TGTGCCAGCAGTGATGCCTCGCTTCAAGAGACCCAGTACTTC
CDR3aa: CASSDASLQETQYF
d_gene: .
j_gene: TRBJ2-5
abundance: .
v_gene: TRBV25-1

CDR3nt: TGCAGTGCTAGCATAGGGTCCTATGGTGGCTCTGGGGCCAACGTCCTGACTTTC
CDR3aa: CSASIGSYGGSGANVLTF
d_gene: .
j_gene: TRBJ2-6
abundance: once
v_gene: TRBV20-1

CDR3nt: TGTGCCAGCAGCTTAGACTTTTATGGCTACACCTTC
CDR3aa: CASSLDFYGYTF
d_gene: .
j_gene: TRBJ1-2
abundance: few
v_gene: TRBV7-9

CDR3nt: TGCGCCAGCAGCCAAGCGGGCAGGTCTAACTATGGCTACACCTTC
CDR3aa: CASSQAGRSNYGYTF
d_gene: .
j_gene: TRBJ1-2
abundance: .
v_gene: TRBV4-3

CDR3nt: TGTGCCAGCAGCAAAGTGTGGGACAACAAGTACCAAGAGACCCAGTACTTC
CDR3aa: CASSKVWDNKYQETQYF
d_gene: .
j_gene: TRBJ2-5
abundance: .
v_gene: TRBV21-1

CDR3nt: TGTGCCAGCAGCATGCTGGGACAGGGAGGCTATGGCTACACCTTC
CDR3aa: CASSMLGQGGYGYTF
d_gene: TRBD1
j_gene: TRBJ1-2
abundance: .
v_gene: TRBV7-8

CDR3nt: TGCAGTGCTAGTCCTGGCGCCGATGAGCAGTTCTTC
CDR3aa: CSASPGADEQFF
d_gene: .
j_gene: TRBJ2-1
abundance: .
v_gene: TRBV20-1

CDR3nt: TGTGCCAGCAGCTTGGGTCCTAGCTCATCCTACAATGAGCAGTTCTTC
CDR3aa: CASSLGPSSSYNEQFF
d_gene: .
j_gene: TRBJ2-1
abundance: .
v_gene: TRBV5-4

CDR3nt: TGTGCCACCAGCAGGGACAGGGAGGGCGGCTACACCTTC
CDR3aa: CATSRDREGGYTF
d_gene: TRBD1
j_gene: TRBJ1-2
abundance: .
v_gene: TRBV15

CDR3nt: TGCAGCGTTGAAGATGGGGGACGATCAGGAGAGACCCAGTACTTC
CDR3aa: CSVEDGGRSGETQYF
d_gene: .
j_gene: TRBJ2-5
abundance: .
v_gene: TRBV29-1

CDR3nt: TGTGCCAGCTCACCCGACACCCTGAACACTGAAGCTTTCTTT
CDR3aa: CASSPDTLNTEAFF
d_gene: .
j_gene: TRBJ1-1
abundance: .
v_gene: TRBV18

CDR3nt: TGTGCCAGCAGCAAAGGGATTTGGGACTTCGCTAGAAATCAGCCCCAGCATTTT
CDR3aa: CASSKGIWDFARNQPQHF
d_gene: .
j_gene: TRBJ1-5
abundance: .
v_gene: TRBV21-1

CDR3nt: TGCGCCAGCAGCTTGGCCCCCCTTGACGGGAGCGCAGATACGCAGTATTTT
CDR3aa: CASSLAPLDGSADTQYF
d_gene: .
j_gene: TRBJ2-3
abundance: .
v_gene: TRBV5-1

CDR3nt: TGCGCCAGCAGCTTGCAGGGCCCGCGCACAGATACGCAGTATTTT
CDR3aa: CASSLQGPRTDTQYF
d_gene: .
j_gene: TRBJ2-3
abundance: .
v_gene: TRBV5-1

CDR3nt: TGTGCCACCAGCAGAGAGGAACAAGAGACCCAGTACTTC
CDR3aa: CATSREEQETQYF
d_gene: .
j_gene: TRBJ2-5
abundance: .
v_gene: TRBV15

CDR3nt: TGTGCCTGGGAAAGACTAGCCAACACCGGGGAGCTGTTTTTT
CDR3aa: CAWERLANTGELFF
d_gene: TRBD2
j_gene: TRBJ2-2
abundance: .
v_gene: TRBV30

CDR3nt: TGTGCCTGGAGTGTAACAGCACAAAGCGGGGGCTACACCTTC
CDR3aa: CAWSVTAQSGGYTF
d_gene: .
j_gene: TRBJ1-2
abundance: .
v_gene: TRBV30

CDR3nt: TGTGCCAGCAGTGTACGGGACTCTGGCTACACCTTC
CDR3aa: CASSVRDSGYTF
d_gene: .
j_gene: TRBJ1-2
abundance: .
v_gene: TRBV25-1

CDR3nt: TGCGCCAGCAGCTCGGAAGCGGGGGGCCTGCCACATGAGCAGTTCTTC
CDR3aa: CASSSEAGGLPHEQFF
d_gene: TRBD2
j_gene: TRBJ2-1
abundance: once
v_gene: TRBV5-1

CDR3nt: TGCAGTGCTAAAAGAGACGCTTTAGGAAACTACAATGAGCAGTTCTTC
CDR3aa: CSAKRDALGNYNEQFF
d_gene: .
j_gene: TRBJ2-1
abundance: .
v_gene: TRBV20-1

CDR3nt: TGTGCCAGCAGCGGGTATTCTGGGGCCAACGTCCTGACTTTC
CDR3aa: CASSGYSGANVLTF
d_gene: .
j_gene: TRBJ2-6
abundance: .
v_gene: TRBV2

CDR3nt: TGTGCCATCAGGGCCTCGACAGGGGCCTACAATGAGCAGTTCTTC
CDR3aa: CAIRASTGAYNEQFF
d_gene: TRBD1
j_gene: TRBJ2-1
abundance: .
v_gene: TRBV10-3

CDR3nt: TGCGCCAGCAGCCAGGACAGGGTGGTTAGCACTGAAGCTTTCTTT
CDR3aa: CASSQDRVVSTEAFF
d_gene: TRBD1
j_gene: TRBJ1-1
abundance: .
v_gene: TRBV5-1

CDR3nt: TGTGCCTGGAGTGGGCCTGACAGGGTCTCCGGGGAGCTGTTTTTT
CDR3aa: CAWSGPDRVSGELFF
d_gene: TRBD1
j_gene: TRBJ2-2
abundance: .
v_gene: TRBV30

CDR3nt: TGTGCCAGCAGTCCACAAACAGGGCTTGGTGGCTACACCTTC
CDR3aa: CASSPQTGLGGYTF
d_gene: .
j_gene: TRBJ1-2
abundance: .
v_gene: TRBV12-3/TRBV12-4

CDR3nt: TGTGCCAGCAGTAGAGGGCAGGCGGTCGGGACCGGGAATGAGCAGTTCTTC
CDR3aa: CASSRGQAVGTGNEQFF
d_gene: .
j_gene: TRBJ2-1
abundance: .
v_gene: TRBV27

CDR3nt: TGTGCCAGCAGTTTGGATTCTTATAATCAGCCCCAGCATTTT
CDR3aa: CASSLDSYNQPQHF
d_gene: .
j_gene: TRBJ1-5
abundance: .
v_gene: TRBV12-3/TRBV12-4